This entry lists 16 T cell receptor beta chains sequenced from one sample in a study of cytomegalovirus exposure and HLA in healthy donors. PCR involved 60 Vbeta and 13 Jbeta primers. Measured with immunoSEQ multiplex PCR; TCRdb has only the in-frame clones, and not every one. The table lists 150,000 to 160,000 clones, roughly 85% of them singletons, with 2% to 2.5% in the top ten. Material for sequencing was PBMCs. The origin of the receptors is a woman aged 18-30 years in good health and CMV-seronegative.

This clone was recorded only once. This chain connects TRBV7-3 to TRBJ2-3; 16 nucleotides agree with TRBD2. The V gene's germline CDR1 is SGHTA and CDR2 FQGTGA. V shed 4 bases, J shed 6 bases, and the junction held 4 bases outside the gene matches. This CDR3 is 16 amino acids long. The CDR3 DNA reads TGTGCCAGCAGCTCGGGACTAGCGGGAGGGAGCGATACGCAGTATTTT. Protein product: CASSSGLAGGSDTQYF.

J is TRBJ2-7 and V is TRBV2, with 8 bases aligning to TRBD2. The CDR3 length is 15 residues. The junction had 7 bases not matched to a gene; V was cut back by 6 bases and J by 0 bases. Germline CDR1 SNHLY, CDR2 FYNNEI. The CDR3 loop reads CASSDLAGSSYEQYF. DNA for the CDR3: TGTGCCAGCAGCGATTTAGCGGGGAGCTCCTACGAGCAGTACTTC.

This chain uses TRBV4-3 with TRBJ2-2; D remains ambiguous. The ends were cut back, 4 bases at V and 7 bases at J, with 22 bases in the middle. Germline V gives CDR1 LGHNA, CDR2 YSLEER. The CDR3 contains 17 residues. The CDR3 nucleotides read TGCGCCAGCAGCCGATCAAGAGTAGGCAGGCCGGACGGGGAGCTGTTTTTT. It is translated as CASSRSRVGRPDGELFF.

This clone was seen a handful of times. The CDR3 sequence: CASLRGIYGYTF. The CDR3 region has the DNA TGTGCCAGCCTCCGGGGGATCTATGGCTACACCTTC. The chain employs TRBV6-6 and TRBJ1-2, with D maybe TRBD1 (5 bases). Between the trimmed V and J ends, which lost 8 bases and 4 bases, there was a span of 11 bases. CDR1 is MNHNY, CDR2 SVGAGI, per germline (reference sequence). This CDR3 is 12 amino acids long.

This clone was observed a single time. V usage is TRBV25-1 and J usage is TRBJ2-3; tentative D call: TRBD1 (6 bases). CDR1 is MGHDK and CDR2 is SYGVNS in the germline V gene. This CDR3 region has 16 residues. Trimming removed 6 bases at V and 1 base at J, with 17 bases between. CDR3 in amino acids: CASRELGANGTDTQYF. CDR3 DNA: TGTGCCAGCAGGGAACTGGGGGCCAATGGCACAGATACGCAGTATTTT.

The chain has TRBV5-1 and TRBJ2-7, with TRBD2 matching over 7 bases. The J segment lost 4 bases and the V segment lost 5 bases, leaving 9 bases of the junction unmatched. The CDR3 is made up of 14 amino acids. Germline V CDR1 and CDR2: SGHRS, YFSETQ. Written as DNA, the CDR3 is TGCGCCAGCAGTGCTGGGGGGGTTAGGTACGAGCAGTACTTC. This sequence encodes CASSAGGVRYEQYF.

The chain is built from TRBV28 and TRBJ1-5; the match to TRBD1 covers 8 bases. The germline V gene has CDR1 MDHEN and CDR2 SYDVKM. V shed 6 bases and J 1 base; nucleotides not matched to a gene: 8. The CDR3 has 16 amino acids. The CDR3 sequence: CASSQGTGWSNQPQHF. CDR3 in DNA: TGTGCCAGCAGCCAAGGGACAGGTTGGAGCAATCAGCCCCAGCATTTT.

The CDR3 sequence: CATSSMIAATYNEQFF. Here the CDR3 DNA reads TGTGCCACCAGCAGCATGATAGCGGCCACCTACAATGAGCAGTTCTTC. The chain combines TRBV15 with TRBJ2-1; tentatively, D is TRBD2 (6 bases). The length of the CDR3 is 16 residues. V lost 3 bases and J 2 bases, leaving 14 bases between the germline ends. Per the germline V gene, CDR1 is LNHNV and CDR2 is YYDKDF (reference sequence). Full variable domain (rest looked up from reference TRBV15 and TRBJ2-1): DAMVIQNPRYQVTQFGKPVTLSCSQTLNHNVMYWYQQKSSQAPKLLFHYYDKDFNNEADTPDNFQSRRPNTSFCFLDIRSPGLGDTAMYLCATSSMIAATYNEQFFGPGTRLTVL.

This chain links TRBV19 with TRBJ1-5; 9 nucleotides line up with TRBD1. The V and J ends lost 5 bases and 1 base, in that order; junction bases with no gene match: 9. Germline V gene sequence: CDR1 LNHDA, CDR2 SQIVND (reference sequence). The CDR3 covers 17 residues. The DNA for the CDR3 is TGTGCCAGTAGTTTTGGTACCGGGACAGGGAGCAATCAGCCCCAGCATTTT. This sequence encodes CASSFGTGTGSNQPQHF.

The J gene is TRBJ2-2, the V gene TRBV28; no clear D. Germline CDR1 is MDHEN and CDR2 is SYDVKM. This CDR3 spans 12 amino acids. Trimming removed 7 bases at V and 3 bases at J, with 6 bases between. As DNA, the CDR3 is TGTGCCAGCACTCAGGACACCGGGGAGCTGTTTTTT. Translating it yields CASTQDTGELFF. The variable domain in full, with the rest retrieved from reference TRBV28 and TRBJ2-2, is DVKVTQSSRYLVKRTGEKVFLECVQDMDHENMFWYRQDPGLGLRLIYFSYDVKMKEKGDIPEGYSVSREKKERFSLILESASTNQTSMYLCASTQDTGELFFGEGSRLTVL.

This chain connects TRBV10-3 to TRBJ2-3, with D possibly being TRBD2 (6 bases). Germline V lookup: CDR1 ENHRY, CDR2 SYGVKD. The V gene lost 9 bases and the J gene lost 2 bases, with 12 bases spanning the gap. This CDR3 is 13 amino acids long. The CDR3 loop is CAISGGNTDTQYF. The CDR3 region has the DNA TGTGCCATTAGCGGCGGTAACACAGATACGCAGTATTTT.

The chain recombines TRBV7-2 with TRBJ1-2; maybe TRBD1 (5 bases). Germline V gene lookup returns CDR1 SGHTA and CDR2 FQGNSA. The CDR3 consists of 13 residues. Trimming pared 4 bases from V and 3 bases from J, leaving 9 bases between. CDR3 nucleotide sequence: TGTGCCAGCAGCTGGAGGGGCGACTATGGCTACACCTTC. Translation: CASSWRGDYGYTF.

The chain recombines TRBV7-9 with TRBJ2-7; TRBD1 matches 10 bases. The CDR3 consists of 15 residues. Germline V lookup: CDR1 SEHNR, CDR2 FQNEAQ (reference sequence). With V trimmed by 4 bases and J by 1 base, 4 bases remained unmatched. CDR3 bases: TGTGCCAGCAGCTCCAGACAGGGGGCATCCTACGAGCAGTACTTC. It specifies CASSSRQGASYEQYF.

This clone was counted a single time. V and J are TRBV7-2 and TRBJ2-4; D perhaps matches TRBD1 (6 bases). The germline gives CDR1 SGHTA, CDR2 FQGNSA. Trimming shortened V by 4 bases and J by 0 bases, and 16 bases separated the two germline ends. The CDR3 totals 17 residues. The CDR3 is CASSSGPGAIAKNIQYF. In nucleotides, the CDR3 is TGTGCCAGCAGCTCCGGTCCAGGGGCGATAGCCAAAAACATTCAGTACTTC.

This clone was seen a handful of times. The gene calls are TRBV9 and TRBJ2-1; possibly TRBD1 for D (7 bases). Germline CDR1 SGDLS, CDR2 YYNGEE. There are 14 residues in the CDR3. V was cut by 0 bases and J by 6 bases, with 10 bases left in between. The CDR3 DNA is TGTGCCAGCAGCGTAGCCCAGGGGGGCAATGAGCAGTTCTTC. It codes for CASSVAQGGNEQFF.

The chain uses TRBV15 and TRBJ2-7; D possibly corresponds to TRBD1 (6 bases). With 6 bases removed from V and 4 bases from J, the gap between germline ends came to 10 bases. Germline V CDR1 and CDR2: LNHNV, YYDKDF (reference sequence). The CDR3 covers 12 residues. The CDR3 is CATSLQGYEQYF. The CDR3 coding sequence is TGTGCCACCAGTTTACAGGGTTACGAGCAGTACTTC.